These 27 T cell receptor beta chains share one sample of origin, sequenced in a study of blood T cells in healthy people across ages. Through a sample-barcoded 5' primer and a J-beta primer mix, a second PCR was run for roughly 7 to 12 cycles. Using its own MiXCR run on the 5' RACE reads, TCRdb lists one record per CDR3 protein. The data hold around 750,000 distinct CDR3 sequences, with about 53% observed a single time. The sample comprised blood. The source of these receptors is a man of 80 years or more in good health.

The CDR3 DNA is TGTGCCAGTAACAGGGGCCATAAGGATGGCTACACCTTC. Translated: CASNRGHKDGYTF. The V gene is TRBV6-5, the J gene TRBJ1-2, with 7 bases fitting TRBD1. The germline CDR1 and CDR2 sequences are MNHEY and SVGAGI. Unmatched junction bases numbered 10, after V lost 9 bases and J lost 6 bases. The CDR3 loop spans 13 amino acids.

The chain employs TRBV28 and TRBJ1-2; 7 bases fit TRBD1. The CDR3 spans 16 residues. CDR1 and CDR2 (germline): MDHEN, SYDVKM. J lost 5 bases, V lost 0 bases, and 9 bases had no gene match. CDR3 sequence: CASSLWGSGQRYGYTF. In DNA, the CDR3 is TGTGCCAGCAGTTTATGGGGGTCGGGACAGCGATATGGCTACACCTTC.

The chain is built from TRBV2 and TRBJ2-4, with a possible D match to TRBD2 (6 bases). The CDR3 is 20 amino acids. Trimming removed 7 bases at V and 0 bases at J, with 28 bases between. Germline CDR1 is SNHLY and CDR2 is FYNNEI. The CDR3, as DNA: TGTGCCAGCACCCCCCCTGGGGACTTTTTCCCAGGTCTAGCCAAAAACATTCAGTACTTC. This sequence encodes CASTPPGDFFPGLAKNIQYF.

This clonotype has just a few counts. This rearrangement joins TRBV5-1 to TRBJ2-1; D is possibly TRBD2 (6 bases). With 1 base removed from V and 5 bases from J, the gap between germline ends came to 16 bases. The germline gives CDR1 SGHRS, CDR2 YFSETQ. The CDR3 has 16 amino acids. DNA for the CDR3: TGCGCCAGCAGCTTGACCGGCGGGGTCACAGACAATGAGCAGTTCTTC. It specifies CASSLTGGVTDNEQFF. The variable domain in full, completed from reference TRBV5-1 and TRBJ2-1, reads KAGVTQTPRYLIKTRGQQVTLSCSPISGHRSVSWYQQTPGQGLQFLFEYFSETQRNKGNFPGRFSGRQFSNSRSEMNVSTLELGDSALYLCASSLTGGVTDNEQFFGPGTRLTVL.

The chain joins TRBV27 to TRBJ2-3; 7 nucleotides line up with TRBD1. This CDR3 comprises 15 residues. Germline assignment: CDR1 MNHEY and CDR2 SMNVEV (reference sequence). V gave up 5 bases and J gave up 2 bases; unmatched junction bases: 7. The CDR3 loop is CASSRPGQITDTQYF. The CDR3, as DNA: TGTGCCAGCAGTCGTCCGGGACAGATCACAGATACGCAGTATTTT.

This chain uses TRBV20-1 with TRBJ2-2; TRBD2 matches 9 bases. V shed 5 bases, J shed 0 bases, and the junction held 4 bases outside the gene matches. The CDR3 covers 15 residues. Germline V gene lookup returns CDR1 DFQATT and CDR2 SNEGSKA (reference sequence). The CDR3 DNA is TGCAGTGCTCTTAAGCGGGAGGCGAACACCGGGGAGCTGTTTTTT. It encodes CSALKREANTGELFF.

The chain is built from TRBV27 and TRBJ2-7; D is uncertain. The J call may not be correct, given that the DNA end is closer to TRBJ2-5. The CDR3 is 15 residues long. Germline CDR1 is MNHEY and CDR2 is SMNVEV (reference sequence). The CDR3 here is CASSLSGGPPETQYF. The DNA for the CDR3 is TGTGCCAGCAGTTTATCTGGTGGACCCCCGGAGACCCAGTACTTC.

V and J are TRBV20-1 and TRBJ2-5; no firm D call. The DNA end lines up better with TRBJ2-7; the J call may be wrong. The CDR3 has 15 residues. The V gene's germline CDR1 is DFQATT and CDR2 SNEGSKA (reference sequence). CDR3 region: CSAPRLPRAPYEQYF. CDR3 coding DNA: TGCAGTGCCCCCCGCCTCCCCCGGGCTCCCTACGAGCAGTACTTC.

This clonotype was seen a few times. The chain uses TRBV28 and TRBJ2-4; tentative D call: TRBD1 (6 bases). Germline V gene lookup returns CDR1 MDHEN and CDR2 SYDVKM. The CDR3 loop spans 16 amino acids. V gave up 6 bases and J gave up 0 bases, with 15 bases separating them. The DNA for the CDR3 is TGTGCCAGCAGCCGATCAGGGGCCATAGCCAAAAACATTCAGTACTTC. It translates to CASSRSGAIAKNIQYF.

This clonotype has just one count. The chain recombines TRBV7-2 with TRBJ2-1; TRBD2 might be the D (5 bases). V was pared by 5 bases and J by 0 bases, with 14 bases between. The germline gives CDR1 SGHTA, CDR2 FQGNSA. The CDR3 covers 16 residues. The CDR3 reads CASSPWTLSSYNEQFF. The DNA of the CDR3 is TGTGCCAGCAGCCCTTGGACTCTCAGCTCCTACAATGAGCAGTTCTTC.

The chain employs TRBV28 and TRBJ2-7; 8 positions match TRBD2. Germline V CDR1 and CDR2: MDHEN, SYDVKM. The CDR3 runs to 14 residues. J gave up 3 bases and V 3 bases, and 4 bases lay outside the gene matches. Here the CDR3 reads CASSFSGKGYEQYF. The CDR3 DNA is TGTGCCAGCAGTTTTAGCGGGAAGGGCTACGAGCAGTACTTC.

In nucleotides, the CDR3 is TGCGCCAGCAGCCAAGTTACCCCCGGGACACTTAATCAGCCCCAGCATTTT. The encoded protein is CASSQVTPGTLNQPQHF. The V gene is TRBV4-1, the J gene TRBJ1-5, with D possibly being TRBD1 (6 bases). Germline V gives CDR1 MGHRA, CDR2 YSYEKL. Trimming took 1 base from V and 4 from J, leaving 17 bases between them. The CDR3 sequence is 17 residues long.

This clonotype was seen a few times. The chain employs TRBV5-6 and TRBJ2-3; maybe TRBD1 (6 bases). V was shortened by 4 bases and J by 14 bases, with 29 bases between the two germline ends. The germline V gene has CDR1 SGHDT and CDR2 YYEEEE. CDR3 length: 16 amino acids. The chain's CDR3 is CASSPVLPQGDTYAYF. The DNA for the CDR3 is TGTGCCAGCAGCCCAGTATTGCCACAGGGAGACACCTACGCGTATTTT.

The table lists this clonotype with a count of one. The chain links TRBV18 to TRBJ2-5, with a weak D call TRBD1 (5 bases). The DNA end favors TRBJ2-7, so the J call may be wrong. The germline V gene encodes CDR1 KGHSH and CDR2 LQKENI. The CDR3 covers 13 residues. CDR3 DNA sequence: TGTGCCAGCTCACCGCAGACAGCTTACGAGCAGTACTTC. This translates into CASSPQTAYEQYF.

CDR3 nucleotides: TGTGCCAGCCGGCTGGCGGCCCATATGAACACTGAAGCTTTCTTT. This sequence encodes CASRLAAHMNTEAFF. J is TRBJ1-1 and V is TRBV27; D remains unclear. Per germline, CDR1 MNHEY and CDR2 SMNVEV (reference sequence). The V gene lost 8 bases and the J gene lost 0 bases, with 16 bases spanning the gap. CDR3 length: 15 amino acids.

Points on this clonotype: One end of the junction does not line up with germline, which may come from a read error. This chain connects TRBV5-1 to TRBJ2-6, with 9 bases matching TRBD1. This CDR3 comprises 17 residues. In germline, CDR1 is SGHRS, CDR2 YFSETQ. CDR3 coding DNA: TGCGCCAGCAGCTTGTCGGACAGGGGCTCTGGGGCCAACGTCCCGACTTTC. Translation: CASSLSDRGSGANVPTF.

This chain uses TRBV10-3 with TRBJ2-2; 9 bases fit TRBD2. The CDR3 runs to 18 residues. The germline gives CDR1 ENHRY, CDR2 SYGVKD. V was clipped by 7 bases and J by 0 bases; unmatched bases: 12. CDR3 sequence (DNA): TGTGCCATCAATCCCTCCGCAGCGGGGGGCCCGAACACCGGGGAGCTGTTTTTT. It yields the protein CAINPSAAGGPNTGELFF.

This clonotype was counted a few times. The gene calls are TRBV2 and TRBJ2-3; D unclear. There are 15 residues in the CDR3. Trimming took 5 bases from V and 2 from J, leaving 14 bases between them. Germline V gene data show CDR1 as SNHLY and CDR2 as FYNNEI. This CDR3 reads CASSTNPAPTDTQYF. The DNA of the CDR3 is TGTGCCAGCAGTACCAACCCAGCCCCCACAGATACGCAGTATTTT.

The chain has TRBV27 and TRBJ2-7, with 8 bases lining up with TRBD2. The J segment lost 7 bases and the V segment lost 4 bases, leaving 18 bases of the junction unmatched. From germline, CDR1 is MNHEY and CDR2 SMNVEV (reference sequence). CDR3 length equals 17 residues. The CDR3 protein is CASSSSSSGGTRGEQYF. CDR3 DNA: TGTGCCAGCAGTTCCTCGTCCAGCGGGGGTACCCGGGGGGAGCAGTACTTC.

The V call is TRBV9, the J call TRBJ2-1, with D tentatively TRBD2 (5 bases). Germline V lookup: CDR1 SGDLS, CDR2 YYNGEE. V was shortened by 1 base and J by 1 base, with 12 bases between the two germline ends. The CDR3 consists of 16 residues. The CDR3 region is CASSVTSGLSYNEQFF. The CDR3 nucleotides are TGTGCCAGCAGCGTAACTAGTGGCTTATCCTACAATGAGCAGTTCTTC.

The chain employs TRBV29-1 and TRBJ2-6, with TRBD2 matching over 8 bases. Germline trimming cut 0 bases from V and 0 bases from J; bases unmatched to any gene: 7. Germline V gene lookup returns CDR1 SQVTM and CDR2 ANQGSEA. CDR3 length: 18 amino acids. The CDR3 protein is CSVEDYRGGISGANVLTF. The CDR3 region has the DNA TGCAGCGTTGAAGATTACCGGGGGGGGATCTCTGGGGCCAACGTCCTGACTTTC.

This clonotype has just a few counts. For the CDR3, the DNA is TGCAGTGCTAGAGATCCAGCTAAAAGCTCCTACGAGCAGTACTTC. It is translated as CSARDPAKSSYEQYF. The chain employs TRBV20-1 and TRBJ2-7; D remains unclear. The V and J ends lost 0 bases and 0 bases respectively, with 12 bases between them. CDR1 is DFQATT, CDR2 SNEGSKA, per germline (reference sequence). The CDR3 contains 15 residues.

This clonotype was counted only a few times. The CDR3 spells CASSGGSHGHNEQFF. CDR3 DNA sequence: TGTGCCAGCAGCGGCGGGAGTCATGGTCACAATGAGCAGTTCTTC. The chain is built from TRBV25-1 and TRBJ2-1; 7 nucleotides match TRBD2. Germline loops: CDR1 MGHDK, CDR2 SYGVNS. The J segment lost 5 bases and the V segment lost 6 bases, leaving 10 bases of the junction unmatched. The CDR3 has 15 amino acids.

The V call is TRBV6-5, the J call TRBJ2-5, with a tentative D call TRBD1 (5 bases). CDR3 size: 15 residues. CDR1 and CDR2 from the germline V gene are MNHEY and SVGAGI. The V end was cut by 0 bases, the J end by 4 bases, with 12 bases between. Here the CDR3 reads CASSYSITGGETQYF. The CDR3 DNA reads TGTGCCAGCAGTTACTCGATTACAGGCGGAGAGACCCAGTACTTC.

CDR3 sequence: CASGLSGQAQETQYF. The CDR3 coding sequence is TGTGCCAGCGGCCTCTCGGGACAGGCCCAAGAGACCCAGTACTTC. The V and J genes are TRBV12-3 or TRBV12-4 and TRBJ2-7; 8 nucleotides match TRBD1. The DNA end lines up better with TRBJ2-5; the J call may be wrong. The CDR3 has 15 amino acids.

V is TRBV12-3 or TRBV12-4 and J is TRBJ2-1; TRBD2 aligns across 9 bases. The CDR3 has 16 residues. V shed 6 bases and J 6 bases; nucleotides not matched to a gene: 12. CDR3 amino acids: CASSLGAGGQRNEQFF. The CDR3 DNA reads TGTGCCAGCAGCCTTGGAGCGGGAGGCCAACGCAATGAGCAGTTCTTC.

This clonotype was seen more than once but under ten times. V and J are TRBV29-1 and TRBJ2-3; TRBD1 matches at 8 bases. Germline V gene data show CDR1 as SQVTM and CDR2 as ANQGSEA. The V segment lost 5 bases and the J segment 6 bases; nucleotides outside the gene matches: 16. There are 16 residues in the CDR3. The CDR3 region is CSVTFNDRGKRDTQYF. In DNA, the CDR3 is TGCAGCGTTACATTTAACGACAGGGGAAAGAGGGATACGCAGTATTTT.